The entry below describes one TCR beta chain. Its specificity is unknown. In germline, CDR1 is DFQATT, CDR2 SNEGSKA (reference sequence). This CDR3 region has 14 residues. Unmatched junction bases numbered 7, after V lost 1 base and J lost 6 bases. During its preparation, the TCRbeta library received unique molecular identifiers. TCRdb reprocessed the PCR reads via MiXCR and lists one record per CDR3 protein. The sample lists 90,000 to 150,000 distinct CDR3 sequences, roughly 23% occurring once. This specimen comes from a study of T-cell reconstitution after alpha-beta-depleted transplantation in children. Points from the study as a whole: It was reported that alpha-beta T cells came from several hundred expanded graft clones (about two months after transplant). Surviving recipient T cells and intrathymic progenitors accounted for some patients' high TCRbeta diversity at day 60.

Material: PBMCs, mostly from graft donor cells, obtained 180 days after TCRalphabeta/CD19-depleted stem cell transplant. This sequence originates from a male patient aged 2 to 10 who had a stem cell transplant for chronic granulomatous disease, so the T cells may come from the graft donor. This sequence joins TRBV20-1 and TRBJ2-7, with TRBD2 matching over 9 bases. The CDR3 DNA sequence: TGCAGTGCTAGAGGCTTAGCGGGAGTGGCCGAGCAGTACTTC. This gives the protein CSARGLAGVAEQYF.